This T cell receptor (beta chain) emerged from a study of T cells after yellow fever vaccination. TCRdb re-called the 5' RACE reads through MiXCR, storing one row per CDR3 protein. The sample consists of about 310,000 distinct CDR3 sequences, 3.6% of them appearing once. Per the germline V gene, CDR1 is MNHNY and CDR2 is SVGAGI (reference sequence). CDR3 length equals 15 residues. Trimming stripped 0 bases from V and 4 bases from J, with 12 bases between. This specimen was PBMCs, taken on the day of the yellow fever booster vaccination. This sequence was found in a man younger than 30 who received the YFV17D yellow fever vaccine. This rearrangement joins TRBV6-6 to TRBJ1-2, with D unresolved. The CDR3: CASSYSEPGTYGYTF. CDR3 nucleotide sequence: TGTGCCAGCAGTTACTCAGAGCCCGGCACCTATGGCTACACCTTC.